What follows describes a single TCR beta chain. What it recognizes is unknown. The PCR ran on 60 Vbeta and 13 Jbeta primers. Sequenced by immunoSEQ multiplex PCR; TCRdb stores in-frame clones only, minus some. The table lists roughly 100,000 clones, around three quarters of them singletons. Germline CDR1 reads SGHTA; CDR2 reads FQGNSA. Between the trimmed V and J ends, which lost 5 bases and 0 bases, there was a span of 13 bases. The CDR3 loop spans 15 amino acids. The sample comes from a study of cytomegalovirus exposure and HLA in healthy donors. On the study more broadly: Unique TCRs numbering some 80 million, obtained from HLA-typed donors, made up an early data release. Notes on the study in general: A later analysis, which compared TCR beta chains of equal frequency, found the HLA-associated ones more clonally expanded. V- and J-gene trimming of TCR beta was linked (in a later analysis) to a missense DCLRE1C variant. Sequence variants that were highly shared formed a cluster that was likely a sequencing artifact.

The chain joins TRBV7-2 to TRBJ1-1; perhaps TRBD1 as D (6 bases). The sequence was obtained from a woman aged 45-59 years in good health and CMV-seropositive. Sequencing was carried out using PBMCs. The CDR3 here is CASSLNQGMNTEAFF. DNA of the CDR3: TGTGCCAGCAGCCTAAATCAGGGGATGAACACTGAAGCTTTCTTT.